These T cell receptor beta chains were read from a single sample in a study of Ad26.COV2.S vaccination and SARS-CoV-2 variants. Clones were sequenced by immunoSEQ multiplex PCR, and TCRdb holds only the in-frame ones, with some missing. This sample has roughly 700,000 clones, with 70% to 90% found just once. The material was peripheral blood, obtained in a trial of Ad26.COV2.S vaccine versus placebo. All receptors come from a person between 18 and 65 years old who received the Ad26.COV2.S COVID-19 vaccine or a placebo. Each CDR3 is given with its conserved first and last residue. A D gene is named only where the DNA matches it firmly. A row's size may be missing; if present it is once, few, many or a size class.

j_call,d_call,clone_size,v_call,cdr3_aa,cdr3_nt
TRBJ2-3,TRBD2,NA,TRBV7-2,CASSLGASGGTDTQYF,TGTGCCAGCAGCTTAGGAGCTAGCGGAGGCACAGATACGCAGTATTTT
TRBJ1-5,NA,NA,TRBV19,CASSPWVGNQPQHF,TGTGCCAGTAGTCCTTGGGTCGGCAATCAGCCCCAGCATTTT
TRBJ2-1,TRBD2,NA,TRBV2,CASRPGLAPLEGQFF,TGTGCCAGCAGACCGGGACTAGCGCCCCTAGAAGGGCAGTTCTTC
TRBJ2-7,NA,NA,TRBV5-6,CASSSGGTPFQYF,TGTGCCAGCAGTTCCGGCGGGACTCCCTTCCAGTACTTC
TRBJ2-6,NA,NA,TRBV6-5,CASRGGANVLTF,TGTGCCAGCAGGGGGGGAGCCAACGTCCTGACTTTC
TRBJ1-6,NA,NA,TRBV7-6,CASSLVAWSPTSYNSPLHF,TGTGCCAGCAGCTTAGTAGCCTGGTCACCCACCTCCTATAATTCACCCCTCCACTTT
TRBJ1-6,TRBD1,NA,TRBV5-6,CASSLGIQGAGYNSPLHF,TGTGCCAGCAGCTTGGGGATACAGGGGGCGGGCTATAATTCACCCCTCCACTTT
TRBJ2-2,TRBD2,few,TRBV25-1,CASSETSSTGELFF,TGTGCCAGCAGTGAGACTAGCAGCACCGGGGAGCTGTTTTTT
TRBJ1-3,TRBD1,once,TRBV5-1,CASSPGQGGRNTIYF,TGCGCCAGCAGCCCTGGACAGGGCGGCCGAAACACCATATATTTT
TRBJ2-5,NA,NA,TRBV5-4,CASSIDPSGETQYF,TGTGCCAGCAGTATTGACCCCTCAGGGGAGACCCAGTACTTC